The 11 T cell receptor beta chains in this list originate from one sample, sequenced in a study of T cells in Graves' hyperthyroidism and ophthalmopathy (dated by TCRdb to between 2018 and 2021). The library was prepared using multiplex PCR. TCRdb names Illumina HiSeq 2000 as the instrument used. The TCR beta CDR3 regions were amplified from the RNA transcripts. For the first round of RT-PCR on the TCR CDR3, the HTBI primer set was used together with the Qiagen OneStep RT-PCR kit. TCRdb's own reprocessing of the public reads used fastp at Q25 and MiXCR and kept productive beta chains. Merged by CDR3 protein, the rows form single entries marked with the most common genes and DNA. This sample gives 500,000 to 600,000 distinct CDR3 sequences in total; 35% to 55% of them show up just once. The ten largest clones add up to over 15% of the sample. Specimen: peripheral blood or thyroid tissue (not recorded which). These receptors were obtained from an adult woman with Graves' disease, either hyperthyroidism or ophthalmopathy (not recorded which).

Only a few counts were recorded for this clonotype. The chain uses TRBV5-6 and TRBJ1-1; D possibly corresponds to TRBD1 (5 bases). Germline V lookup: CDR1 SGHDT, CDR2 YYEEEE. This CDR3 region has 18 residues. V was trimmed by 1 base and J by 4 bases, leaving 23 bases between them. This CDR3 reads CASSLFGRGGPGGTEAFF. The CDR3 DNA reads TGTGCCAGCAGCTTGTTTGGTAGGGGAGGACCGGGGGGCACTGAAGCTTTCTTT.

This clonotype was detected ten times or more. V and J are TRBV3-1 and TRBJ1-2; 8 nucleotides line up with TRBD1. This CDR3 contains 14 residues. V was clipped by 4 bases and J by 7 bases; unmatched bases: 8. The germline V gene has CDR1 LGHDT and CDR2 YNNKEL (reference sequence). CDR3 DNA: TGTGCCAGCAGCCGAAACGCAGGGGGCGGTGGCTACACCTTC. The encoded protein is CASSRNAGGGGYTF.

The genes are TRBV20-1 and TRBJ1-1; maybe TRBD1 (5 bases). V was clipped by 2 bases and J by 2 bases, with 12 bases between them. This CDR3 contains 14 residues. Germline CDR1 reads DFQATT; CDR2 reads SNEGSKA (reference sequence). CDR3 region: CSARSGTGNTEAFF. CDR3 DNA: TGCAGTGCTAGATCCGGGACTGGAAACACTGAAGCTTTCTTT.

Regarding this clonotype: Being one base from a much bigger clone, this may be a read error. The V call is TRBV28, the J call TRBJ1-2; unclear D gene. Germline CDR1 reads MDHEN; CDR2 reads SYDVKM. V lost 2 bases, J lost 4 bases, and 11 bases lay in between. The CDR3 is 14 amino acids. CDR3 loop: CASSLMGPPYGYTF. In DNA form, the CDR3 reads TGTGCCAGCAGTTTAATGGGCCCCCCCTATGGCTACACCTTC.

The table lists this clonotype with many counts. The chain is built from TRBV7-2 and TRBJ1-6; a weak D match, TRBD1 (6 bases). From germline, CDR1 is SGHTA and CDR2 FQGNSA. The CDR3 loop spans 16 amino acids. The germline V and J ends were trimmed by 5 bases and 5 bases, with 16 bases remaining between them. CDR3 DNA: TGTGCCAGCAGCCGCAAAGGGGGAAAGGATAATTCACCCCTCCACTTT. This encodes CASSRKGGKDNSPLHF.

Concerning this clonotype itself: A clone one base away is much larger, so this may be a read error. The chain carries TRBV20-1 and TRBJ2-2, with 10 bases that match TRBD1. Looked up from germline, CDR1 is DFQATT and CDR2 is SNEGSKA (reference sequence). Losses at the gene ends were 5 bases for V and 4 bases for J; bases not matched to a gene: 10. This CDR3 spans 16 amino acids. CDR3 nucleotides: TGCAGTGCTGTGGAACCGACAGGGGGCTTCACCGGGGAGCTGTTTTTT. Translated: CSAVEPTGGFTGELFF.

This sequence joins TRBV7-9 and TRBJ2-7; D is unclear. The V gene lost 5 bases and the J gene lost 2 bases, with 22 bases spanning the gap. Germline assignment: CDR1 SEHNR and CDR2 FQNEAQ (reference sequence). The CDR3 has 17 residues. The CDR3 nucleotides are TGTGCCAGCAGCCCTGAGGAAGGGCCAGGTGGACCCTACGAGCAGTACTTC. This encodes CASSPEEGPGGPYEQYF.

In this sample, this clonotype turned up many times. The chain recombines TRBV25-1 with TRBJ1-1; D unclear. V lost 2 bases and J 3 bases, leaving 7 bases between the germline ends. Germline lookup yields CDR1 MGHDK and CDR2 SYGVNS. The CDR3 consists of 13 residues. CDR3 coding DNA: TGTGCCAGCAGTGAAGGGTCCTACACTGAAGCTTTCTTT. Its translation is CASSEGSYTEAFF.

At least ten counts were recorded for this clonotype. This chain uses TRBV9 with TRBJ2-5; D may be TRBD2 (6 bases). Trimming pared 2 bases from V and 5 bases from J, leaving 19 bases between. Looked up from germline, CDR1 is SGDLS and CDR2 is YYNGEE. The CDR3 extends over 16 amino acids. In DNA, the CDR3 is TGTGCCAGCAGCGTTGGGCTAGCGTCTTATATGGAGACCCAGTACTTC. It specifies CASSVGLASYMETQYF.

This sequence joins TRBV12-3 or TRBV12-4 and TRBJ1-1; no clear D. Trimming shortened V by 3 bases and J by 12 bases, and 20 bases separated the two germline ends. The length of the CDR3 is 14 residues. For the CDR3, the DNA is TGTGCCAGCAGTTTTGGACTTACCTCCTATCGTACTTTCTTT. Its translation: CASSFGLTSYRTFF.

About this clonotype itself: Germline is not matched at one junction end, which may reflect a read error. The chain employs TRBV7-7 and TRBJ1-1; D gene unclear. Germline assignment: CDR1 SSHAT and CDR2 FNYEAQ (reference sequence). This CDR3 spans 14 amino acids. This chain's CDR3 is CASSPPGLLPKAFF. DNA of the CDR3: TGTGCTAGCAGTCCTCCGGGCCTCCTCCCCAAGGCTTTCTTT.